This T cell receptor (beta chain) was sequenced during a study of regulatory T cells in long-lasting Graves disease. The time point here: persistent/refractory GD, antithyroid drugs over 5 years with positive TRAb. Isolated PBMC RNA provided the starting material for the TCR library. In germline, CDR1 is DFQATT, CDR2 SNEGSKA (reference sequence). Trimming removed 1 base from V and 5 bases from J; junction bases left unmatched: 13. The CDR3 extends over 16 amino acids. Construction of TCR beta libraries relied on iRepertoire HTBI primers and on Arm-PCR targeting CDR3 regions. Using its own MiXCR run on the multiplex PCR reads, TCRdb lists one record per CDR3 protein. The table records under 500,000 distinct CDR3 sequences, about a fifth of them present only once.

V and J are TRBV20-1 and TRBJ1-1; 7 nucleotides align to TRBD1. The source is a female donor with Graves disease. This material consisted of peripheral blood mononuclear cells (PBMCs), taken when the disease was refractory, from a patient treated with antithyroid drugs. The CDR3 sequence: CSARVLRKGAETEAFF. In DNA, the CDR3 is TGCAGTGCTAGAGTCCTGAGAAAGGGGGCGGAAACTGAAGCTTTCTTT.